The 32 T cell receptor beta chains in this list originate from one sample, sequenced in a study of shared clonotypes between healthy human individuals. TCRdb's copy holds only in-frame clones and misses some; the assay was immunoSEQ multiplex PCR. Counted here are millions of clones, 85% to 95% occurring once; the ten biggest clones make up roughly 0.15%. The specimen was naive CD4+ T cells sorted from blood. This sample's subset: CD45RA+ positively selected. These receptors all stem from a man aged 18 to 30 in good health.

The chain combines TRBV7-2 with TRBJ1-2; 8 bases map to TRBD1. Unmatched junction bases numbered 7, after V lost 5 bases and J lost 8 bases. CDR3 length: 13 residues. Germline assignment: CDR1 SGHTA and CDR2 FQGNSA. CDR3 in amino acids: CASSHMDRVGYTF. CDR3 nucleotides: TGTGCCAGCAGCCACATGGACAGGGTCGGCTACACCTTC.

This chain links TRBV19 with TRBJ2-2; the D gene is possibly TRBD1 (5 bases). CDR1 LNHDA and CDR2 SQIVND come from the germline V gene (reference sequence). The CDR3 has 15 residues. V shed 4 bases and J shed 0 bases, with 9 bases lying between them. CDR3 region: CASSTGFANTGELFF. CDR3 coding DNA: TGTGCCAGTAGTACAGGGTTCGCGAACACCGGGGAGCTGTTTTTT.

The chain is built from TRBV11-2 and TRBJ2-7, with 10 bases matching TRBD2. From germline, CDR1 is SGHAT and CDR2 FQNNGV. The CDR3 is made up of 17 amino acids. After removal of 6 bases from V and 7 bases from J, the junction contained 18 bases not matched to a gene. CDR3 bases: TGTGCCAGCAGACTCGGTTGGAGCGGGGGGGCTTTATGGGAGCAGTACTTC. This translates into CASRLGWSGGALWEQYF.

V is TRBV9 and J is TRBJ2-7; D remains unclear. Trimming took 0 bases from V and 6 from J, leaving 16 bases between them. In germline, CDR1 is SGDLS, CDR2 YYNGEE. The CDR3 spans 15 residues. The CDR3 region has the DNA TGTGCCAGCAGCGTAGACGGCGTAGGGAACAGCGAGCAGTACTTC. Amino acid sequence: CASSVDGVGNSEQYF.

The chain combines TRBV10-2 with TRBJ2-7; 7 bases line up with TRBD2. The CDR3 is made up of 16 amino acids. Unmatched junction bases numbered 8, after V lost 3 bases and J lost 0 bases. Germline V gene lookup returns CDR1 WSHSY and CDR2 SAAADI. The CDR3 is CASSDIGGGSSYEQYF. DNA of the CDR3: TGCGCCAGCAGTGACATTGGGGGGGGAAGCTCCTACGAGCAGTACTTC.

As DNA, the CDR3 is TGTGCCAGCAGCTGGAGTCCACTTAATGAAAAACTGTTTTTT. Amino acids: CASSWSPLNEKLFF. The chain uses TRBV11-1 and TRBJ1-4; D unclear. The CDR3 is made up of 14 amino acids. Germline values: CDR1 SGHAT, CDR2 FQDESV (reference sequence). V was shortened by 4 bases and J by 4 bases, with 10 bases between the two germline ends.

DNA for the CDR3: TGCGCCAGCAGGGCAGGTCGCTCCTACGAGCAGTACTTC. Its translation: CASRAGRSYEQYF. The chain has TRBV5-1 and TRBJ2-7; D is undetermined. CDR3 size: 13 residues. Looked up from germline, CDR1 is SGHRS and CDR2 is YFSETQ. V lost 5 bases and J 0 bases, leaving 9 bases between the germline ends.

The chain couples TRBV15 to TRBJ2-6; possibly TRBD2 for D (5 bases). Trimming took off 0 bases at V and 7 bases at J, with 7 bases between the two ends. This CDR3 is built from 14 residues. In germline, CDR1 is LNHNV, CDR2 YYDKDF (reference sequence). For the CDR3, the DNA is TGTGCCACCAGCAGAGATCGGGAAGCCAACGTCCTGACTTTC. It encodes CATSRDREANVLTF.

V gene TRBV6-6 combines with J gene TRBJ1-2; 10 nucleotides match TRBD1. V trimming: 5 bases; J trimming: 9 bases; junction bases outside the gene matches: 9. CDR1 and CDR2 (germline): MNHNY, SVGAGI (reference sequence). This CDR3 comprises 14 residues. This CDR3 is CASSAPGQGSSYTF. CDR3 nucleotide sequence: TGTGCCAGCAGTGCGCCGGGACAGGGGTCCAGCTACACCTTC.

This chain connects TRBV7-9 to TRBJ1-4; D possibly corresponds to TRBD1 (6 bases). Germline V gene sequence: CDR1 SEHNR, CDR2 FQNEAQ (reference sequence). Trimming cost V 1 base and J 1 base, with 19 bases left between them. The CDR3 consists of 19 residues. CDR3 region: CASSLELTGGVGTNEKLFF. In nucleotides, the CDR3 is TGTGCCAGCAGCTTAGAGTTGACAGGAGGAGTGGGAACTAATGAAAAACTGTTTTTT.

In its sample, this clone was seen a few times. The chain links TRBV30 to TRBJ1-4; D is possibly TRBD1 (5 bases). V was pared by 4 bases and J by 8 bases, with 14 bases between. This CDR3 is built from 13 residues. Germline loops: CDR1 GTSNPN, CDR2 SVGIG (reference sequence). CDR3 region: CAWTGPWREKLFF. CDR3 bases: TGTGCCTGGACAGGGCCCTGGAGGGAAAAACTGTTTTTT.

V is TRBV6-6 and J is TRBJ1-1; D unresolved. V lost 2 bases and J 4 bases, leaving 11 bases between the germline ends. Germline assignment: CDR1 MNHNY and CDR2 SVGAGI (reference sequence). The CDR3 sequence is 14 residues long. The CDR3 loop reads CASSYSRLSTEAFF. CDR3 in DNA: TGTGCCAGCAGTTACAGCAGGTTGAGCACTGAAGCTTTCTTT.

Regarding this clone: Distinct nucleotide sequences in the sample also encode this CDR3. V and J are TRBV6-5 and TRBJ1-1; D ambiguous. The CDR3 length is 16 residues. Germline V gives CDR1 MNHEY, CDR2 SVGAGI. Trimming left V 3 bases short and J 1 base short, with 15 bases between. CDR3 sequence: CASSYSLGTQNTEAFF. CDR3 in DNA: TGTGCCAGCAGTTATTCGTTGGGAACGCAGAACACTGAAGCTTTCTTT.

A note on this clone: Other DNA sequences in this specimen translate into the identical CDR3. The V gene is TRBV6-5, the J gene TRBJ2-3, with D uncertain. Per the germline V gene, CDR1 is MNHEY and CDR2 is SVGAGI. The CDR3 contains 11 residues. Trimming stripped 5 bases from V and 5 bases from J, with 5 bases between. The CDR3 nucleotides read TGTGCCAGCAGTAAAGGAGATACGCAGTATTTT. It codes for CASSKGDTQYF.

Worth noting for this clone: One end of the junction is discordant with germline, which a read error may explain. The DNA of the CDR3 is TGCTCCCAGGCTAGCGGGGAGACAGATACGCAGTATTTT. Protein: CSQASGETDTQYF. V usage is TRBV10-3 and J usage is TRBJ2-3; TRBD2 aligns across 9 bases. Germline CDR1 reads ENHRY; CDR2 reads SYGVKD. The CDR3 is 13 residues long.

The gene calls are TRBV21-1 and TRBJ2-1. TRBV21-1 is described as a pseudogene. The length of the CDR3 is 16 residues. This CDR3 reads CASTRGSDSEHNEQFF. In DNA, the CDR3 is TGTGCCAGCACTAGGGGTTCGGATAGCGAACACAATGAGCAGTTCTTC.

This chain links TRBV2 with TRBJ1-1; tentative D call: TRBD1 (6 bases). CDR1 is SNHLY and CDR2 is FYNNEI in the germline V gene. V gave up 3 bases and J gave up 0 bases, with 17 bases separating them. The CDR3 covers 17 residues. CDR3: CASSELLTGLMNTEAFF. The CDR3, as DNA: TGTGCCAGCAGTGAGTTATTGACAGGCCTCATGAACACTGAAGCTTTCTTT.

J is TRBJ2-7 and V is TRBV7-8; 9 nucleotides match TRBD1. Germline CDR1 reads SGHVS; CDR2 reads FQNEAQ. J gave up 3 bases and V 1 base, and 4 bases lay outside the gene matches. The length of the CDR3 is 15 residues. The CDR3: CASSLGTGEGYEQYF. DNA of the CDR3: TGTGCCAGCAGCTTAGGGACAGGGGAGGGCTACGAGCAGTACTTC.

This CDR3 is CASRSYTSGTNNEQFF. The CDR3 DNA sequence: TGTGCCAGCAGGTCTTATACTAGCGGGACAAACAATGAGCAGTTCTTC. This sequence joins TRBV11-2 and TRBJ2-1; TRBD2 aligns across 10 bases. V gave up 6 bases and J gave up 5 bases; unmatched junction bases: 10. The CDR3 loop spans 16 amino acids. Germline V gene lookup returns CDR1 SGHAT and CDR2 FQNNGV.

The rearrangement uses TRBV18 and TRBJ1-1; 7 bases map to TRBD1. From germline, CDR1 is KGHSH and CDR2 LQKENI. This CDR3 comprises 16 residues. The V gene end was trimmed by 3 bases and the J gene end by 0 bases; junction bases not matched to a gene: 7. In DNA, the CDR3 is TGTGCCAGCTCACCCGCCGCGGGACAGATGAACACTGAAGCTTTCTTT. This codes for CASSPAAGQMNTEAFF.

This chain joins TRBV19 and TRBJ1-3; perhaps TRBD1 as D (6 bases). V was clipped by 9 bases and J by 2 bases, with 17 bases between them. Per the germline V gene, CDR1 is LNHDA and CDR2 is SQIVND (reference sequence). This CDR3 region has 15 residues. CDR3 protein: CASRGGRPAGNTIYF. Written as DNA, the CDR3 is TGTGCCAGCAGGGGAGGCAGGCCCGCTGGAAACACCATATATTTT.

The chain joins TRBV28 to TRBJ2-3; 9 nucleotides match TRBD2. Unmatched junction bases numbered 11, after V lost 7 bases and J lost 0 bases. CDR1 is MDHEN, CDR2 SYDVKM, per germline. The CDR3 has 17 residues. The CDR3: CASISASGAPSTDTQYF. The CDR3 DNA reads TGTGCCAGCATTTCGGCTAGCGGGGCGCCTAGCACAGATACGCAGTATTTT.

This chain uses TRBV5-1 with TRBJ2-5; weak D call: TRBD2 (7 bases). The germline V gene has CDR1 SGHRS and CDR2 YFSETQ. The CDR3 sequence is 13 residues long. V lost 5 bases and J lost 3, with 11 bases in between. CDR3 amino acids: CASSRGDKETQYF. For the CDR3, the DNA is TGCGCCAGCAGTCGGGGGGACAAAGAGACCCAGTACTTC.

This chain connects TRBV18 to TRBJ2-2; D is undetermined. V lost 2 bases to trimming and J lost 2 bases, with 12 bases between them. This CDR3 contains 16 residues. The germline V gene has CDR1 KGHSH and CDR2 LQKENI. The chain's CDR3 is CASSPGVGPNTGELFF. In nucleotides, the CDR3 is TGTGCCAGCTCACCAGGGGTTGGTCCTAACACCGGGGAGCTGTTTTTT.

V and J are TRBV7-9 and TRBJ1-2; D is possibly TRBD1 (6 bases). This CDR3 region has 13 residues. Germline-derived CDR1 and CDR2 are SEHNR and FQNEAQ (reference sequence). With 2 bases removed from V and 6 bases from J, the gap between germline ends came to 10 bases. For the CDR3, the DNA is TGTGCCAGCAGCTTAAGGGAGGGGGATGGCTACACCTTC. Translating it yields CASSLREGDGYTF.

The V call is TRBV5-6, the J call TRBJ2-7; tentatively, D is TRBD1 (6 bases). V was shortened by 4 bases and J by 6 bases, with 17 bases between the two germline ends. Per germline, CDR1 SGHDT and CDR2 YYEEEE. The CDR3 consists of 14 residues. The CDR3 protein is CASSRTASVAEQYF. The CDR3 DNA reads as TGTGCCAGCAGCCGGACAGCATCTGTTGCCGAGCAGTACTTC.

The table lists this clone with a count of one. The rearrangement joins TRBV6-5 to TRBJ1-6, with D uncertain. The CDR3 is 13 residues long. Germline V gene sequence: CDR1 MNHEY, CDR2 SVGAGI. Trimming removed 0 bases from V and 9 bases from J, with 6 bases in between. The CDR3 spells CASSYSVRSPLHF. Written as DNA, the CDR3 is TGTGCCAGCAGTTACTCGGTTCGTTCACCCCTCCACTTT.

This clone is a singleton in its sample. CDR3 sequence (DNA): TGTGCCAGCTCATCCGGGACTCGCGACGTGGGAAACACCATATATTTT. Its translation: CASSSGTRDVGNTIYF. The J gene is TRBJ1-3, the V gene TRBV18; a possible D gene is TRBD1 (5 bases). Looked up from germline, CDR1 is KGHSH and CDR2 is LQKENI. The CDR3 totals 16 residues. The V and J ends lost 5 bases and 4 bases respectively, with 18 bases between them.

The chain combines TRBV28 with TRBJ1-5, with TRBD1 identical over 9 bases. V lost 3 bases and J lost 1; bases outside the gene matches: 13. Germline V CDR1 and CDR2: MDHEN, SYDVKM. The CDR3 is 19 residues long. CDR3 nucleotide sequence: TGTGCCAGCAGTTTTTACGGACAGGGGCTGTTGGGAAGCAATCAGCCCCAGCATTTT. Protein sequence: CASSFYGQGLLGSNQPQHF.

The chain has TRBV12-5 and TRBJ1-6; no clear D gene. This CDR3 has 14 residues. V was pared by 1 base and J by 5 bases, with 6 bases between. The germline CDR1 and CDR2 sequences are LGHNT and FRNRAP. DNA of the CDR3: TGTGCTAGTGGTTTGGGAAGGGATAATTCACCCCTCCACTTT. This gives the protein CASGLGRDNSPLHF.

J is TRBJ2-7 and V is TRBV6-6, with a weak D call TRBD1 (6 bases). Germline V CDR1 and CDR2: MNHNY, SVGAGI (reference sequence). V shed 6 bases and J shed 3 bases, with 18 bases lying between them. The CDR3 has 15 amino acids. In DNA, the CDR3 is TGTGCCAGCAGCCGCGGACAGTTCGCTGGCTACGAGCAGTACTTC. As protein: CASSRGQFAGYEQYF.

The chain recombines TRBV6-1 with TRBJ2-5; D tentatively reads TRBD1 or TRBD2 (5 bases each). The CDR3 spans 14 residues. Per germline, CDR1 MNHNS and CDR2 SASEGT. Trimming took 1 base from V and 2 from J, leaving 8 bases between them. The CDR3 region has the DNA TGTGCCAGCAGTGAAGTTTGGGGGCAAGAGACCCAGTACTTC. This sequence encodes CASSEVWGQETQYF.